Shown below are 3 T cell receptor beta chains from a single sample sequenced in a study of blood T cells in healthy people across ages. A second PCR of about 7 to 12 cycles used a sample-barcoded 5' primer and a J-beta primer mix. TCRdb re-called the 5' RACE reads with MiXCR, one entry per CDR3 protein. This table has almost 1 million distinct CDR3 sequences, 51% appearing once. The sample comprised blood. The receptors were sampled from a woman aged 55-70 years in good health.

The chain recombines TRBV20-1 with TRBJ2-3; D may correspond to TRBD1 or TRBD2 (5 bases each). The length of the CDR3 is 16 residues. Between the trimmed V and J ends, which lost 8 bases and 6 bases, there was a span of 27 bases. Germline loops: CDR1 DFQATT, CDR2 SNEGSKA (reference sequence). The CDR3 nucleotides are TGCAGTCAATTGTCGGGGCTTGCGATAAGTGAGGATACGCAGTATTTT. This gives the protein CSQLSGLAISEDTQYF.

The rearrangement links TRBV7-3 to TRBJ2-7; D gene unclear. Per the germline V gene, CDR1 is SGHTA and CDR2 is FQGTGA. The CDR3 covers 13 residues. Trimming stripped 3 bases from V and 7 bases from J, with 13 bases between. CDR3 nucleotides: TGTGCCAGCAGCTTCACAAGGTTCGGTGAGCAGTACTTC. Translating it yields CASSFTRFGEQYF.

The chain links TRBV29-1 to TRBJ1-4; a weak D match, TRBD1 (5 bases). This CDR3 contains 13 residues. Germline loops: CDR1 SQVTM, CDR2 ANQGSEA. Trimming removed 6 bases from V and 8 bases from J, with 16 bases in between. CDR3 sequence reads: CSVGAGIGEKLFF. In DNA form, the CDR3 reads TGCAGCGTGGGTGCAGGGATCGGCGAAAAACTGTTTTTT.